Listed below are T cell receptor beta chains from one sample, sequenced in a study of T cell changes during pregnancy in multiple sclerosis. The data were produced by immunoSEQ multiplex PCR, yet TCRdb's version contains in-frame clones alone and is incomplete. Of 70,000 to 90,000 clones listed, roughly nine tenths are singletons. Sequences were derived from PBMCs, sampled in the first trimester of pregnancy. The receptors come from a female donor in good health, serving as a control in a pregnancy study. Some clones in this sample may be carry-over from other donors' samples. CDR3s include the opening cysteine and the closing phenylalanine or tryptophan. The order of the fields is V gene, D gene, CDR3 protein. D genes are given only for firm matches.

v_gene: TRBV5-1; d_gene: TRBD1; CDR3aa: CASSLEGASTDTQYF
v_gene: TRBV5-7; d_gene: -; CDR3aa: CASSLRPPPGHPDYEQYF
v_gene: TRBV5-6; d_gene: -; CDR3aa: CASSLAGTLLGRGGETQYF
v_gene: TRBV5-1; d_gene: -; CDR3aa: CASTVSTRNTEAFF
v_gene: TRBV6-5; d_gene: TRBD1; CDR3aa: CASSNRGFSGNEQYF
v_gene: TRBV14; d_gene: -; CDR3aa: CASSQGQLNSPLHF
v_gene: TRBV2; d_gene: TRBD1; CDR3aa: CASLRDRGFLNTEAFF
v_gene: TRBV5-1; d_gene: TRBD1; CDR3aa: CASSFTGAYEQYF
v_gene: TRBV7-9; d_gene: TRBD2; CDR3aa: CASETGLAPRYNEQFF
v_gene: TRBV7-2; d_gene: TRBD2; CDR3aa: CASSLYGRGYEQFF
v_gene: TRBV27; d_gene: -; CDR3aa: CASSLYPSRVSTGELFF
v_gene: TRBV19; d_gene: TRBD1; CDR3aa: CASSKGQGETQYF
v_gene: TRBV20-1; d_gene: -; CDR3aa: CSAREDTEAFF
v_gene: TRBV18; d_gene: TRBD2; CDR3aa: CASSPGLGQETQYF
v_gene: TRBV11-3; d_gene: -; CDR3aa: CASSLGRNTEAFF
v_gene: TRBV7-9; d_gene: TRBD2; CDR3aa: CASSAPRTSGSSYNEQFF
v_gene: TRBV29-1; d_gene: -; CDR3aa: CSVDRLKTEAFF
v_gene: TRBV30; d_gene: TRBD2; CDR3aa: CAWSRAGGPYEQYF
v_gene: TRBV27; d_gene: -; CDR3aa: CASSYPGTYNEQFF
v_gene: TRBV15; d_gene: TRBD1; CDR3aa: CATSRGQDASGANVLTF
v_gene: TRBV7-3; d_gene: TRBD2; CDR3aa: CASSLSGLAEETQYF
v_gene: TRBV28; d_gene: TRBD1; CDR3aa: CASSLTGGFFGSGTDTQYF
v_gene: TRBV7-6; d_gene: TRBD2; CDR3aa: CASSPQLAGEPEQYF
v_gene: TRBV27; d_gene: -; CDR3aa: CASSLRTSGTSEAFF
v_gene: TRBV5-4; d_gene: -; CDR3aa: CASSQARPGELFF
v_gene: TRBV6-5; d_gene: TRBD1; CDR3aa: CASSYSGQSTEAFF